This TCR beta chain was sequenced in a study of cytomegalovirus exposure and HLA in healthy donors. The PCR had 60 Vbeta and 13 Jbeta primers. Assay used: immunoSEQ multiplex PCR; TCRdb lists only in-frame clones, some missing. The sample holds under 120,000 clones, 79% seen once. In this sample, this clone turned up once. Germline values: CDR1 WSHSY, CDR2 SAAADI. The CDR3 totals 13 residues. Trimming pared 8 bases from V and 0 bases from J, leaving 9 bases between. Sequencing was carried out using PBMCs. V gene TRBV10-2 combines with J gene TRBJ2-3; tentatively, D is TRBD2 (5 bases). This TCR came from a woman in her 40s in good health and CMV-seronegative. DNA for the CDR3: TGCGCCAGCGGAACTAGAAGCACAGATACGCAGTATTTT. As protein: CASGTRSTDTQYF.